This T cell receptor (beta chain) emerged from a study of T-cell memory formation after mild COVID-19. Study details: The TCR clusters were mostly specific to one donor. Points from the study as a whole: Most CD4+ clones that shrank were in CM and EM, while CD8+ ones turned up in EMRA.

Via MiXCR, TCRdb re-called the 5' RACE reads, giving one row per CDR3 protein. There are some 150,000 distinct CDR3 sequences in the sample; around 25% occur only once, and approximately 25% lies in the top ten. The ends lost 5 bases at V and 1 base at J; junction bases unmatched: 5. The CDR3 is 15 amino acids. The germline CDR1 and CDR2 sequences are MDHEN and SYDVKM. Of note for this clonotype: Antigen unknown.

V and J are TRBV28 and TRBJ2-7; 10 nucleotides match TRBD2. What was sequenced was PBMCs or a T cell subset sorted from them (not recorded which). The sequence was obtained from an adult woman who had mild COVID-19 (a few samples of this study predate the infection). Cell type and time point are not known. CDR3 loop: CASSPMTSGSYEQYF. CDR3 DNA sequence: TGTGCCAGCAGTCCGATGACTAGCGGGTCCTACGAGCAGTACTTC. Filled out from reference TRBV28 and TRBJ2-7, the complete variable domain reads DVKVTQSSRYLVKRTGEKVFLECVQDMDHENMFWYRQDPGLGLRLIYFSYDVKMKEKGDIPEGYSVSREKKERFSLILESASTNQTSMYLCASSPMTSGSYEQYFGPGTRLTVT.